The sequence of this T cell receptor (beta chain) was determined in a study of OX40 agonist ivuxolimab in advanced cancers. As for the study in general: Patients enrolled in dose escalation were diagnosed with hepatocellular carcinoma, melanoma, renal cell or head and neck cancer. General study points: Normalized T-cell clonal expansion was also low in some nonresponders.

Remarks on this clone: Antigen unknown.

Only in-frame clones appear in the TCRdb table, and some are missing; sequencing was by immunoSEQ multiplex PCR. The table lists roughly 62,000 clones, roughly 85% of them singletons, with 0.88% in the top ten. The CDR3 has 16 residues. Germline CDR1 SGHVS, CDR2 FNYEAQ. V trimming: 6 bases; J trimming: 4 bases; junction bases outside the gene matches: 13. This rearrangement joins TRBV7-6 to TRBJ2-3; 7 bases are a match to TRBD2. The clonotype was recovered from an adult with an advanced solid tumor such as melanoma, head and neck, liver or kidney cancer. Sequenced here: CD4+ or CD8+ T cells sorted from blood, sampled in a trial of the OX40 agonist ivuxolimab. The CDR3 bases are TGTGCCAGCAGTCACCGTGCAGCGGGAACCGCAGATACGCAGTATTTT. Protein: CASSHRAAGTADTQYF.